This T cell receptor beta chain was recovered during a study of blood T cell repertoires in COVID-19 (dated by TCRdb to 2018 to 2020). Looking at the study overall: Collaborator samples came from the United States, Italy and Spain and covered acute and convalescent phases of COVID-19. The prospective study material was composed of cDNA or gDNA derived from T cells, B-cell-depleted T cells, or PBMCs. Subjects who had been exposed to COVID-19, were actively infected with it, or had recovered from it provided the deeply sampled blood TCRbeta repertoires that made up the dataset. The repertoires were made available in a free public database intended to serve as a resource for research on the immune response to SARS-CoV-2. Samples came from the ongoing ImmuneRACE study (first 160 participants) plus 1,254 subjects from 6 global collaborators. Nearly every sample came with metadata listing a de-identified subject ID, COVID-19 status, age in years and sex. HLA class I and class II types, where available, came from metadata supplied by the sample provider rather than from assay-based typing.

V is pared back by 4 bases and J by 3 bases, with 12 bases lying between the germline termini. CDR1 and CDR2 are drawn from the germline V gene: MNHEY, SVGEGT. The CDR3, cysteine through phenylalanine, is 14 amino acids long. Only the CDR3 part of the read is kept: 42 bases, read in frame from the first base. As concerns this clone: Its specific antigen is unknown. Base qualities are not provided; no much larger clone lies one nucleotide away.

TCRbeta CDR3 regions were amplified from genomic DNA by means of the immunoSEQ Assay, a bias-controlled multiplex PCR. On the authors' methods: Nucleated cell counts per sample were estimated from amplification of reference gene primers within the assay. To quantify the absolute abundance of each unique TCRbeta CDR3 rearrangement, sequence reads were collapsed and filtered. For each sample, productive Simpson clonality was calculated by taking the square root of Simpson's diversity index across productive rearrangements. TCRdb took this table from immuneACCESS and kept in-frame rearrangements with V and J called. Such tables lack part of the clones; where checked against another copy, unresolved V genes explain under half of the gap, and the rest is unexplained. The V and J calls and clone size were taken over from that table, and D and trimming were inferred from the DNA. In this sample the table shows 150,000 to 200,000 clones, around 90% of which occur a single time. The top ten clones comprise 25% to 30% of the sample.

What the work shows at the level of the full study, not this receptor alone: The quantity of clinical and demographic metadata differed by source and by participant and was supplied without curation.

Whole blood was collected in K2EDTA tubes by collaborating institutions according to the institutions' own protocols. For TCRbeta analysis, collaborators shipped samples as frozen whole blood, isolated PBMCs, or DNA extracted from either of those sample types. Sequencing used peripheral blood. The receptor was derived from a man aged 55 to 70 with acute or convalescent COVID-19. The chain is made from TRBV6-2 or TRBV6-3 and TRBJ1-2; there is no confident call for the D gene. The nucleotides are TGTGCCAGCAGTTTTCCTTCAGCGTACTATGGCTACACCTTC. Translated, it gives CASSFPSAYYGYTF.